The rows below give T cell receptor beta chains drawn from one sample of a study of technical replicates of blood from several donors. Clones were read by immunoSEQ multiplex PCR, and TCRdb kept only the in-frame ones, dropping some. Altogether 75,000 to 100,000 clones are present, about 95% being singletons, with the ten largest covering 0.3% to 0.35%. The sequenced material came from T cells isolated from PBMCs. Source of these receptors: a human donor in good health. Each CDR3 is given with its conserved first and last residue. A D gene is named only where the DNA matches it firmly. Clone size is shown for a subset of rows, as once, few, many or a class of expanded clone.

abundance	d_gene	v_gene	j_gene	CDR3nt	CDR3aa
.	.	TRBV18	TRBJ1-4	TGTGCCAGCTCGCTAACAGGGTCTAATGAAAAACTGTTTTTT	CASSLTGSNEKLFF
.	TRBD1	TRBV7-9	TRBJ1-1	TGTGCCAGCAGTCTGAGGGACAGCGAGAACACTGAAGCTTTCTTT	CASSLRDSENTEAFF
.	.	TRBV7-9	TRBJ2-3	TGTGCCAGCAGCTTAGACAGTTTCACGCAGTATTTT	CASSLDSFTQYF
.	TRBD1	TRBV19	TRBJ2-3	TGTGCCAGTAGTGTTTACAGGGGGGATACGCAGTATTTT	CASSVYRGDTQYF
once	TRBD1	TRBV7-2	TRBJ2-1	TGTGCCAGCAGCTTTACAGGGGTCTACAATGAGCAGTTCTTC	CASSFTGVYNEQFF
.	.	TRBV7-9	TRBJ2-2	TGTGCCAGCGAGACTAACACCGGGGAGCTGTTTTTT	CASETNTGELFF
once	.	TRBV9	TRBJ1-1	TGTGCCAGCAGCGGGGGCGGGGGGCTGACTACTGAAGCTTTCTTT	CASSGGGGLTTEAFF
.	TRBD1	TRBV19	TRBJ1-5	TGTGCCAGTAGTCTCGGGACAGCTCAGCCCCAGCATTTT	CASSLGTAQPQHF
.	TRBD1	TRBV5-1	TRBJ2-5	TGCGCCAGCAGCCGGACAGGGGGCTCCCAAGAGACCCAGTACTTC	CASSRTGGSQETQYF
.	.	TRBV6-5	TRBJ1-2	TGTGCCAGCACCCTTACAGGGTCGTCGGGCTACACCTTC	CASTLTGSSGYTF
.	.	TRBV29-1	TRBJ2-3	TGCAGCGCCGGCCGATCGGGAGAGTACACAGATACGCAGTATTTT	CSAGRSGEYTDTQYF
.	.	TRBV7-9	TRBJ2-1	TGTGCCAGCAGCTTAGCAGCCAATGAGCAGTTCTTC	CASSLAANEQFF
once	.	TRBV7-8	TRBJ2-3	TGTGCCAGCAGCCCGACAGTACGGGGGGCCATCACAGATACGCAGTATTTT	CASSPTVRGAITDTQYF
once	.	TRBV21-1	TRBJ2-1	TGTGCCAGCAGCAAAGGAGGTCGGGAGGGTATCAATGAGCAGTTCTTC	CASSKGGREGINEQFF
.	.	TRBV27	TRBJ2-7	TGTGCCAGCACCCCGCTCGGTAGAGCGGACGAGCAGTACTTC	CASTPLGRADEQYF
.	TRBD1	TRBV4-1	TRBJ2-7	TGCGCCAGCAGCCAAGAAACGAAGAAGGGGAGACAGGGGGTTAACTACGAGCAGTACTTC	CASSQETKKGRQGVNYEQYF
.	.	TRBV19	TRBJ1-2	TGTGCCAGCGAAGATTTGTGGGACAATTATGGCTACACCTTC	CASEDLWDNYGYTF
.	.	TRBV4-3	TRBJ1-3	TGCGCCAGCAGCCCCTTCAGGGGAATGAATGGAAACACCATATATTTT	CASSPFRGMNGNTIYF
.	.	TRBV7-2	TRBJ2-7	TGTGCCAGCAGCTTAAGTATCGGGAGCTCCTACGAGCAGTACTTC	CASSLSIGSSYEQYF
.	.	TRBV6-1	TRBJ1-2	TGTGCCAGCGGGAGACAGGCCTATGGCTACACCTTC	CASGRQAYGYTF
.	TRBD2	TRBV10-3	TRBJ2-2	TGTGCCATCAGTGAGTCCCCTAGCGGGAGAGGCACCGGGGAGCTGTTTTTT	CAISESPSGRGTGELFF
.	.	TRBV5-5	TRBJ2-7	TGTGCCAGCAGTCCCCGCCCCTCAGGGGAAATCATCTACGAGCAGTACTTC	CASSPRPSGEIIYEQYF
.	TRBD2	TRBV27	TRBJ2-1	TGTGCCAGCAGCGGGACTAGCGGGAGGATAAATGAGCAGTTCTTC	CASSGTSGRINEQFF
.	TRBD1	TRBV10-3	TRBJ2-7	TGTGCCATCGGGACAGGGACCTACGAGCAGTACTTC	CAIGTGTYEQYF
.	TRBD2	TRBV6-1	TRBJ2-3	TGTGCCAGCAGGGGACTAGCGGGGGGGACAGATACGCAGTATTTT	CASRGLAGGTDTQYF
.	TRBD1	TRBV4-3	TRBJ2-5	TGCGCCAGCAGCCAAGATGACAGGGGGCTGGGGGAGACCCAGTACTTC	CASSQDDRGLGETQYF
.	.	TRBV5-1	TRBJ2-7	TGCGCCAGCAGCTTGGTTCCAGGAACCTACGAGCAGTACTTC	CASSLVPGTYEQYF
.	TRBD1	TRBV6-5	TRBJ1-5	TGTGCCAGCAGCCGGGACAGGGGGGGACAGCCCCAGCATTTT	CASSRDRGGQPQHF
.	.	TRBV11-3	TRBJ2-7	TGTGCCAGCAGCCCAAGCCCGGCTAGCGCCGCCTACGAGCAGTACTTC	CASSPSPASAAYEQYF
.	TRBD2	TRBV11-2	TRBJ2-1	TGTGCCAGCAGCTTAGCGGGACTAGCGGGAGGGCACAATGAGCAGTTCTTC	CASSLAGLAGGHNEQFF
.	.	TRBV7-2	TRBJ1-1	TGTGCCAGCAGCTTACTGACAGGCTCTGAAGCTTTCTTT	CASSLLTGSEAFF